This T cell receptor (beta chain) is from a study of T cell responses to AZD1222 COVID-19 vaccine listed by TCRdb under 2021. Describing the broader study: AZD1222 recipients whose second dose came at about 4 weeks and those whose second dose came at about 12 weeks were combined into one group, since spike-specific TCR depth and breadth did not differ between the two schedules. A total of approximately 240 trial participants underwent TCR sequencing, of whom approximately 210 received two doses of AZD1222 and some 25 received two doses of the MenACWY control vaccine. Trial participants were enrolled into age subgroups of 18-55, 56-69 and 70-plus years, which contained roughly 140, 27 and 60 TCR-sequenced participants, respectively. Beyond this particular receptor, the publication reports: The whole spike protein was spanned by vaccine-associated CD4 TCRs, and dominant responses were seen in regions 160-218 and 743-854. Reportedly, almost half of the unique spike-specific TCRs recognized epitopes lying outside the regions that are mutated in the B.1.351 and B.1.1.7 variants. Because no samples from the day 14 peak response were available, repertoires could be characterized only after the peak T cell response. After two AZD1222 doses, both the breadth and the depth of spike-specific TCRs were significantly higher than at day 0 and than in MenACWY recipients. In the small 56-69-year group, the increase in depth fell short of significance, most likely because of low power. Most participants were white British and females outnumbered males, and the authors suggested that clonal diversity may have been underestimated. Conclusions about previously exposed vaccinees are limited, since just a handful of AZD1222 recipients were seropositive for SARS-CoV-2 at baseline.

Concerning this clone: Its antigen has not been determined. No base qualities exist here, and no much larger clone lies one base off it.

The CDR3 regions of human TCRbeta chains were analyzed by immunosequencing. On the authors' methods: Repertoire TCRs were checked for matches against a reference library of SARS-CoV-2-specific TCRs that had been generated using the MIRA antigen-specificity platform. Breadth meant the fraction of unique TCRs that were SARS-CoV-2-associated, whereas depth meant the fraction of total T cells that were SARS-CoV-2-associated. Each spike-specific TCR was assigned to its reactive spike region and to a CD4 or CD8 class using the MIRA data. Log10-transformed breadth and depth values were compared by one-way ANOVA with Sidak's multiple comparisons tests. Imported from immuneACCESS, the table was reduced by TCRdb to in-frame sequences with V and J called. These copies leave out some clones; in studies compared against another copy, an unresolved V gene accounts for under half, and the cause of the remainder is not known. That table furnishes V, J and clone size, whereas the DNA furnished D and trimming. The sample profile shows some 190,000 clones; roughly nine tenths of them were found once. The leading ten clones occupy 6.9% of the sample.

The CDR3 has 15 amino acids, counting the end cysteine and phenylalanine. The sequence is cut down to CDR3 DNA, 45 bases in frame from base 1. The trim is 5 bases for V and 7 bases for J, with a gap of 18 bases between the germline ends. Sequences MNHEY (CDR1) and SMNVEV (CDR2) are obtained from the germline V gene (reference sequence). This specimen's time point label, interpreted: baseline before first vaccination. Vaccinee samples were obtained from the UK trials COV001 and COV002, which included a single-blind randomized controlled phase 2/3 trial of AZD1222 (ChAdOx1 nCoV-19) in healthy adults. For TCRbeta chain sequencing, PBMC samples from trial participants were taken at day 0 and at day 28 after the second dose.

Sequences were derived from peripheral blood, sampled on day 0 of AZD1222 vaccination. Here the chain combines TRBV27 and TRBJ1-5; the D region possibly corresponds to TRBD1 (6 bases align). The clonotype originates from an adult in good health. The CDR3 has the sequence CASSPRGWGDQPQHF. The nucleotide sequence is TGTGCCAGCAGTCCCAGGGGTTGGGGGGACCAGCCCCAGCATTTT.